These 13 T cell receptor beta chains share one sample of origin, sequenced in a study of blood T cell repertoires in COVID-19. TCRdb keeps only in-frame clones here, not all; method: immunoSEQ multiplex PCR. The table records some 240,000 clones, around 86% of them present only once. Sequencing was done on a sample of peripheral blood. These receptors were collected from a man aged 60 to 75 who had recovered from COVID-19.

V usage is TRBV7-2 and J usage is TRBJ2-7; 7 positions match TRBD2. Unmatched junction bases numbered 10, after V lost 5 bases and J lost 6 bases. CDR3 size: 14 residues. Germline CDR1 is SGHTA and CDR2 is FQGNSA. CDR3 bases: TGTGCCAGCAGCCCAAGCGGGATCCGGGGCGAGCAGTACTTC. Translated: CASSPSGIRGEQYF.

The rearrangement uses TRBV12-3 or TRBV12-4 and TRBJ2-3; 7 bases match TRBD1. Trimming at V came to 6 bases and at J to 4 bases, leaving 4 bases not matched to a gene. There are 13 residues in the CDR3. In nucleotides, the CDR3 is TGTGCCAGCAGGATAACAGGGGCAGATACGCAGTATTTT. Protein: CASRITGADTQYF.

The chain uses TRBV7-2 and TRBJ1-5, with D unresolved. Germline V CDR1 and CDR2: SGHTA, FQGNSA. CDR3 length equals 14 residues. V lost 5 bases and J 3 bases, leaving 11 bases between the germline ends. CDR3: CASSPSGLNQPQHF. In DNA, the CDR3 is TGTGCCAGCAGCCCCTCAGGACTCAATCAGCCCCAGCATTTT.

This sequence joins TRBV18 and TRBJ2-2; D is possibly TRBD2 (5 bases). V was trimmed by 5 bases and J by 2 bases, leaving 15 bases between them. Germline CDR1 KGHSH, CDR2 LQKENI. This CDR3 has 16 amino acids. The DNA for the CDR3 is TGTGCCAGCTCAACCACGGCGGACTCAAACACCGGGGAGCTGTTTTTT. This codes for CASSTTADSNTGELFF.

This clone was seen only once. CDR3 sequence (DNA): TGTGCCAGCAGCCCAGGATATTCCACCGGGGAGCTGTTTTTT. Amino acid sequence: CASSPGYSTGELFF. J is TRBJ2-2 and V is TRBV7-8; D gene uncertain. The germline V gene has CDR1 SGHVS and CDR2 FQNEAQ. The CDR3 contains 14 residues. The V and J ends lost 5 bases and 4 bases respectively, with 11 bases between them.

The rearrangement joins TRBV24-1 to TRBJ2-5, with D perhaps TRBD1 (6 bases). CDR1 is KGHDR, CDR2 SFDVKD, per germline. The V and J ends lost 1 base and 0 bases respectively, with 8 bases between them. The CDR3 is made up of 15 amino acids. The DNA of the CDR3 is TGTGCCACCAGTGATTTAACAGGGAACCAAGAGACCCAGTACTTC. It encodes CATSDLTGNQETQYF.

The rearrangement uses TRBV5-1 and TRBJ1-1, with a possible D match to TRBD1 (6 bases). This CDR3 spans 14 amino acids. Between the trimmed V and J ends, which lost 0 bases and 3 bases, there was a span of 9 bases. Germline-derived CDR1 and CDR2 are SGHRS and YFSETQ. CDR3 sequence reads: CASSLGQVYTEAFF. As DNA, the CDR3 is TGCGCCAGCAGCTTGGGACAGGTCTACACTGAAGCTTTCTTT. The full variable domain, rest sourced from reference TRBV5-1 and TRBJ1-1, is KAGVTQTPRYLIKTRGQQVTLSCSPISGHRSVSWYQQTPGQGLQFLFEYFSETQRNKGNFPGRFSGRQFSNSRSEMNVSTLELGDSALYLCASSLGQVYTEAFFGQGTRLTVV.

V usage is TRBV15 and J usage is TRBJ1-5; D gene unclear. V was cut by 1 base and J by 4 bases, with 8 bases left in between. Germline V lookup: CDR1 LNHNV, CDR2 YYDKDF (reference sequence). The CDR3 is 14 amino acids. CDR3 sequence: CATSRVGRNQPQHF. The CDR3 DNA is TGTGCCACCAGCAGAGTAGGGAGGAATCAGCCCCAGCATTTT.

The chain couples TRBV19 to TRBJ1-2; 10 bases are a match to TRBD1. The junction had 11 bases not matched to a gene; V was cut back by 6 bases and J by 4 bases. The germline CDR1 and CDR2 sequences are LNHDA and SQIVND (reference sequence). This CDR3 is 16 amino acids long. The CDR3 is CASSPTGGRGGYGYTF. The CDR3, as DNA: TGTGCCAGTAGCCCGACAGGGGGCCGGGGCGGCTATGGCTACACCTTC.

J is TRBJ2-7 and V is TRBV12-3 or TRBV12-4; D call uncertain. This CDR3 is 13 amino acids long. Trimming cost V 1 base and J 5 bases, with 9 bases left between them. CDR3 amino acids: CASSLVRYHEQYF. CDR3 sequence (DNA): TGTGCCAGCAGTTTAGTCAGGTACCACGAGCAGTACTTC.

This chain links TRBV4-2 with TRBJ2-7; TRBD2 aligns across 9 bases. Trimming cost V 3 bases and J 3 bases; bases outside gene matches: 15. The CDR3 consists of 18 residues. The germline CDR1 and CDR2 sequences are LGHNA and YNFKEQ. Here the CDR3 reads CASSQDLLRLTSGYEQYF. The CDR3 bases are TGTGCCAGCAGCCAGGACCTTCTACGCTTGACTAGCGGCTACGAGCAGTACTTC.

The V call is TRBV6-2 or TRBV6-3, the J call TRBJ1-4; no clear D. Trimming left V 5 bases short and J 6 bases short, with 22 bases between. The CDR3 has 17 amino acids. Germline CDR1 reads MNHEY; CDR2 reads SVGEGT. The CDR3 is CASSPRGGQPRYEKLFF. DNA of the CDR3: TGTGCCAGCAGTCCCCGGGGAGGGCAACCAAGATATGAAAAACTGTTTTTT.

Turning to this clone: The germline gene is not matched at one end of the junction; a read error may be the cause. The V and J genes are TRBV7-7 and TRBJ2-7; 10 bases align to TRBD1. The CDR3 covers 15 residues. CDR1 and CDR2 from the germline V gene are SSHAT and FNYEAQ (reference sequence). CDR3 sequence reads: CASSPGTGDSYEQYF. The CDR3 coding sequence is TGTGCTAGCAGCCCCGGGACAGGGGACTCCTACGAGCAGTACTTC.